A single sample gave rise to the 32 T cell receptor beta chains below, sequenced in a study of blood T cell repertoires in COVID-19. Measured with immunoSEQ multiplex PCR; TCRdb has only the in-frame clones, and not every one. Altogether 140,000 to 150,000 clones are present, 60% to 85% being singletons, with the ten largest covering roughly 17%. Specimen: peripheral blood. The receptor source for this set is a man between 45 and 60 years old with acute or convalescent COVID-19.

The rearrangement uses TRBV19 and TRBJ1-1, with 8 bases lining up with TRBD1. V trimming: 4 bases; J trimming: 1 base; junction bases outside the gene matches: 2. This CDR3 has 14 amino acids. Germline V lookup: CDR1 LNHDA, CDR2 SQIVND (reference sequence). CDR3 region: CASSKGTGNTEAFF. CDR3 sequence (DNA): TGTGCCAGTAGTAAAGGGACAGGGAACACTGAAGCTTTCTTT.

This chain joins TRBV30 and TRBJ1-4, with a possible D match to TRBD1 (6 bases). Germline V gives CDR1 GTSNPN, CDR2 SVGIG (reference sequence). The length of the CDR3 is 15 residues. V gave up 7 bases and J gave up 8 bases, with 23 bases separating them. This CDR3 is CALDKGVSQEEKLFF. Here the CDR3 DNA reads TGTGCCTTGGATAAGGGGGTGTCACAAGAAGAAAAACTGTTTTTT.

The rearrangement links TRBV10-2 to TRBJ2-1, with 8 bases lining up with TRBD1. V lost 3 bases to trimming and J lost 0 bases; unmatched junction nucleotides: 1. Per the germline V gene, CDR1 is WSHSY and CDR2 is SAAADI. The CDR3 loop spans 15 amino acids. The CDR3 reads CASSETGGSYNEQFF. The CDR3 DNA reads TGCGCCAGCAGTGAAACAGGGGGCTCCTACAATGAGCAGTTCTTC.

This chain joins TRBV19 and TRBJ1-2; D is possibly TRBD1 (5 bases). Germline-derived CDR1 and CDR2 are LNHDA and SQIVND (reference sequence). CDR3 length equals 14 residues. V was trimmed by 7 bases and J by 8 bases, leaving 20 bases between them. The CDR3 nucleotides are TGTGCCAGTATCGGGGCGGGGCCCCGAAACGGCTACACCTTC. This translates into CASIGAGPRNGYTF.

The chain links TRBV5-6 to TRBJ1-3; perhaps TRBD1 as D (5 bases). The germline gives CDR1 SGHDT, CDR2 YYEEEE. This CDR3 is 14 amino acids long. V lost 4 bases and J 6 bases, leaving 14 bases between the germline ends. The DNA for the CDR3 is TGTGCCAGCAGCCGCCGGGGGGAGGAAAACACCATATATTTT. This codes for CASSRRGEENTIYF.

CDR3 nucleotides: TGTGCCAGCAGCTTAGAACAGGGAAGTAACACTGAAGCTTTCTTT. Its protein product is CASSLEQGSNTEAFF. The chain links TRBV11-2 to TRBJ1-1, with a weak D call TRBD1 (6 bases). The germline CDR1 and CDR2 sequences are SGHAT and FQNNGV. The CDR3 has 15 amino acids. The V gene lost 0 bases and the J gene lost 2 bases, with 10 bases spanning the gap.

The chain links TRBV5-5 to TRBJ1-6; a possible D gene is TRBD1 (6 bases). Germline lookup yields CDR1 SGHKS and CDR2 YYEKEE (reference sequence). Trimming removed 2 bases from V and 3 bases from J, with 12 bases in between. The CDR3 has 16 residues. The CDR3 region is CASSFSGEFYNSPLHF. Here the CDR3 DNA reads TGTGCCAGCAGCTTCTCAGGGGAGTTCTATAATTCACCCCTCCACTTT.

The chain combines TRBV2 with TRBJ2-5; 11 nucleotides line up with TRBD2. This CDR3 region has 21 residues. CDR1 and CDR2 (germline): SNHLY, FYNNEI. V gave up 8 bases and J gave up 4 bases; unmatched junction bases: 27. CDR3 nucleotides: TGTGCCAGCGATCCGGTTCGTGGGCTAGCGGGGGGTTCCCACCGGGGAGAGACCCAGTACTTC. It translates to CASDPVRGLAGGSHRGETQYF.

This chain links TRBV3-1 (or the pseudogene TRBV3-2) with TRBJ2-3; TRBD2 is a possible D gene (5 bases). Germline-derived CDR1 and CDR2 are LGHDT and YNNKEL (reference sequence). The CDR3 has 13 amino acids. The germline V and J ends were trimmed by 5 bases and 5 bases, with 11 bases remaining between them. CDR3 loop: CASSLTRGDTQYF. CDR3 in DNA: TGTGCCAGCAGCTTGACCCGGGGAGATACGCAGTATTTT.

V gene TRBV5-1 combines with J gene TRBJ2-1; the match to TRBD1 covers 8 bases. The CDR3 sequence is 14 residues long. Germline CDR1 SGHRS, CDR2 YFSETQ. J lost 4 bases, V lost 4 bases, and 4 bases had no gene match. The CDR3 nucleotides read TGCGCCAGCAGCCGGGACAGGTCATACAATGAGCAGTTCTTC. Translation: CASSRDRSYNEQFF.

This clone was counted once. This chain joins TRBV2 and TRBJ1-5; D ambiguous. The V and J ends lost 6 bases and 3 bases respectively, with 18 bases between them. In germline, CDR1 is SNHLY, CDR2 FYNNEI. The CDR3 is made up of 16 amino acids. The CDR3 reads CASRDGGRQINQPQHF. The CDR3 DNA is TGTGCCAGCAGGGATGGAGGACGGCAGATCAATCAGCCCCAGCATTTT.

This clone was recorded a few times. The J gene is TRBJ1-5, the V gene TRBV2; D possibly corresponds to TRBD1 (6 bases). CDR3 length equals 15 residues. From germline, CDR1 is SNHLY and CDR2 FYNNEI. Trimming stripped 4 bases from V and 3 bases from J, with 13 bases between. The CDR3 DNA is TGTGCCAGCAGTGCCGGACAGTGGGCCAATCAGCCCCAGCATTTT. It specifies CASSAGQWANQPQHF. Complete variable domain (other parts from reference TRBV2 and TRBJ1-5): EPEVTQTPSHQVTQMGQEVILRCVPISNHLYFYWYRQILGQKVEFLVSFYNNEISEKSEIFDDQFSVERPDGSNFTLKIRSTKLEDSAMYFCASSAGQWANQPQHFGDGTRLSIL.

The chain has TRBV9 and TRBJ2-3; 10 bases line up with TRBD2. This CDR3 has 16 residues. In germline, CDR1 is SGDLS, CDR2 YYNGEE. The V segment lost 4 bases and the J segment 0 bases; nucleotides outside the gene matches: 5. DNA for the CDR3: TGTGCCAGCAGCAAACTAGCGGGGCTTAGCACAGATACGCAGTATTTT. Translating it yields CASSKLAGLSTDTQYF. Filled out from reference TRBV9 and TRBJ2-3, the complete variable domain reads DSGVTQTPKHLITATGQRVTLRCSPRSGDLSVYWYQQSLDQGLQFLIQYYNGEERAKGNILERFSAQQFPDLHSELNLSSLELGDSALYFCASSKLAGLSTDTQYFGPGTRLTVL.

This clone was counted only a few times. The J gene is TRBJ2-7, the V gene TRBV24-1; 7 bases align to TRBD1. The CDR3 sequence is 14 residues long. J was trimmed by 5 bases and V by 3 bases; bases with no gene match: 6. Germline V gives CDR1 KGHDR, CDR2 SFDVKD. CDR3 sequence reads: CATSDNRGGDEQYF. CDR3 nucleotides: TGTGCCACCAGTGATAACAGGGGCGGCGACGAGCAGTACTTC.

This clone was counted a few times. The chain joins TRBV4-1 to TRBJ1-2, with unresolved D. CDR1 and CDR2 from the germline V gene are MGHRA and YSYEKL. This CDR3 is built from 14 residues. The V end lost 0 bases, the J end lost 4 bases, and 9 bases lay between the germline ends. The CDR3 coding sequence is TGCGCCAGCAGCCAAGATGCGGATGGCTATGGCTACACCTTC. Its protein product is CASSQDADGYGYTF.

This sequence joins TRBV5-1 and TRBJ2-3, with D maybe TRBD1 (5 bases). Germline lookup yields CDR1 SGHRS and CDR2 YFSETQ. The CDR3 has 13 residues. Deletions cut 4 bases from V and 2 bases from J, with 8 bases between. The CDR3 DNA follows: TGCGCCAGCAGCGCAGGGTCCACAGATACGCAGTATTTT. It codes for CASSAGSTDTQYF.

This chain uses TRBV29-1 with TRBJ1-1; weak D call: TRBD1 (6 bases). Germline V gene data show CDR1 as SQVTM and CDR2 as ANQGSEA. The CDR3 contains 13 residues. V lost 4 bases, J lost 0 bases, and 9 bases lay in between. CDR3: CSVVGQLNTEAFF. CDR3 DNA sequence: TGCAGCGTTGTGGGACAATTGAACACTGAAGCTTTCTTT.

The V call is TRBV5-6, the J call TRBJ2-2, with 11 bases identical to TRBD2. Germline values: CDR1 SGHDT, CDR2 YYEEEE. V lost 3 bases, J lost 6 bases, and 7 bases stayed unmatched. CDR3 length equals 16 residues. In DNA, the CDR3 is TGTGCCAGCAGCTCCGAGACTAGCGGGGCCCCCGGGGAGCTGTTTTTT. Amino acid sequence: CASSSETSGAPGELFF.

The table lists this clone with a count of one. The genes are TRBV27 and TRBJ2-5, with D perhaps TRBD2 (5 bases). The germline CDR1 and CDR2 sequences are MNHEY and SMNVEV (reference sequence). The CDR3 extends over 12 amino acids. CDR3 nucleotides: TGTGCATGCGGACTTGCAATGGGGACCCAGTACTTC. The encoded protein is CACGLAMGTQYF.

CDR3 DNA sequence: TGTGCCAGCAGTGAGACTTCCTATGGCTACACCTTC. This encodes CASSETSYGYTF. V usage is TRBV6-1 and J usage is TRBJ1-2; D not resolved. The CDR3 covers 12 residues. V gave up 3 bases and J gave up 4 bases, with 6 bases separating them. CDR1 MNHNS and CDR2 SASEGT come from the germline V gene.

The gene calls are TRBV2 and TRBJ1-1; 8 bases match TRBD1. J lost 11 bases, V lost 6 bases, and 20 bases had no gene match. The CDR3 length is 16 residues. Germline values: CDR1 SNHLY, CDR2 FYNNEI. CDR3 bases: TGTGCCAGCAGATTAGAAGGACCTTTACAGGGGGGACCCGCTTTCTTT. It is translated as CASRLEGPLQGGPAFF.

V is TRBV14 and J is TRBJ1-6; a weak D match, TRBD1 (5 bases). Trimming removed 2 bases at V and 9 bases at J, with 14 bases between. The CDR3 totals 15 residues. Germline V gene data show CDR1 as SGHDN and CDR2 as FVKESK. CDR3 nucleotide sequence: TGTGCCAGCAGCCAAAGCACAGGTGGGATTTCACCCCTCCACTTT. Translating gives CASSQSTGGISPLHF.

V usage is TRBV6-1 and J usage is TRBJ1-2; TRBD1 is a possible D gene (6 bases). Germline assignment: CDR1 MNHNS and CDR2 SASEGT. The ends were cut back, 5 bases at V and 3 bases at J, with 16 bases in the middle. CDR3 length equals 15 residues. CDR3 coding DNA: TGTGCCAGCAGTCAAGGGGGAGCAGGGGACTATGGCTACACCTTC. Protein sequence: CASSQGGAGDYGYTF.

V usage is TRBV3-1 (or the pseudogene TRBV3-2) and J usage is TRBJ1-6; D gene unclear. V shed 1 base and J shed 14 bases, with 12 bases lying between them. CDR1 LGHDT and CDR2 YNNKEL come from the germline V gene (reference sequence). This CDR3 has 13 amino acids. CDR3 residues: CASSQGARPALHF. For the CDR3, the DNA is TGTGCCAGCAGCCAAGGGGCCAGGCCGGCCCTCCACTTT.

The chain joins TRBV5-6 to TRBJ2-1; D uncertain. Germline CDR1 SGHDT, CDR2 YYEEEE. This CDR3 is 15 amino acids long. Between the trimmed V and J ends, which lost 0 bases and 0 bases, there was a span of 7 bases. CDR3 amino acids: CASSLDVSSYNEQFF. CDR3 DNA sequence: TGTGCCAGCAGCTTGGATGTCAGCTCCTACAATGAGCAGTTCTTC.

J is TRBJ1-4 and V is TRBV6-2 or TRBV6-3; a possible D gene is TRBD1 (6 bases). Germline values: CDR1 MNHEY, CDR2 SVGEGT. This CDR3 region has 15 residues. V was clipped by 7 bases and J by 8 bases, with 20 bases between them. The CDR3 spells CASIPGGGVGEKLFF. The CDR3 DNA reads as TGTGCCAGCATCCCCGGCGGGGGCGTCGGGGAAAAACTGTTTTTT.

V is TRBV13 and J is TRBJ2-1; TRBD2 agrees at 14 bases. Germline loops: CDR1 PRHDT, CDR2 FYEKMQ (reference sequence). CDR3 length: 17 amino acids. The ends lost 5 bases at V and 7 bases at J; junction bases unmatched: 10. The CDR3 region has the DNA TGTGCCAGCAGCAGAACCGGGACTAGCGGGGGAGTAAATGAGCAGTTCTTC. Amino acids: CASSRTGTSGGVNEQFF.

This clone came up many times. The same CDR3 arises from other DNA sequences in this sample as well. CDR3 in DNA: TGTGCCAGCAGACCGGACAGGTTGAACACTGAAGCTTTCTTT. Amino acid sequence: CASRPDRLNTEAFF. The rearrangement uses TRBV6-5 and TRBJ1-1, with TRBD1 matching over 7 bases. V gave up 6 bases and J gave up 0 bases; unmatched junction bases: 4. The V gene's germline CDR1 is MNHEY and CDR2 SVGAGI. The CDR3 covers 14 residues.

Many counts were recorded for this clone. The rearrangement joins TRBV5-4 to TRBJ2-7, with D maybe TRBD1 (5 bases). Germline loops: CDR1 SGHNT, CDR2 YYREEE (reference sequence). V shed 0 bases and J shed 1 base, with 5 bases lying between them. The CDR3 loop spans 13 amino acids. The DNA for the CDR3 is TGTGCCAGCAGCTTGGACAGGTCCTACGAGCAGTACTTC. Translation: CASSLDRSYEQYF.

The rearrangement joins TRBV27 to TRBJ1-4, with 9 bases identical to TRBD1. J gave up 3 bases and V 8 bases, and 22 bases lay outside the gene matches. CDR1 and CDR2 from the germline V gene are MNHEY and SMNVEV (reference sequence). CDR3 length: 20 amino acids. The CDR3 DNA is TGTGCCAGCGATCCCTCTGCGGGACAGGGAAAGGTGTTTGCTAATGAAAAACTGTTTTTT. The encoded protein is CASDPSAGQGKVFANEKLFF.

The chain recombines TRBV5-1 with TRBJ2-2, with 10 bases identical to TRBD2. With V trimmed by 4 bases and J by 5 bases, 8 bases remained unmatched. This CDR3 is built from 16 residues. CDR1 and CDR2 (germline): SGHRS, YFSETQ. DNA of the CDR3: TGCGCCAGCAGCCCCTACAGCGGGGGGGCGACCGGGGAGCTGTTTTTT. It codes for CASSPYSGGATGELFF.

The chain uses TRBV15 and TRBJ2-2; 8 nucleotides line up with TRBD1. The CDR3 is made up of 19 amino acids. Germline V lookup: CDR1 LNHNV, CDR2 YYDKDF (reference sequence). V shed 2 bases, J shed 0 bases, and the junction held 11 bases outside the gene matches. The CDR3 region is CATSRRLRTGLTNTGELFF. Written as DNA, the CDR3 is TGTGCCACCAGCAGACGTCTACGGACAGGGCTTACGAACACCGGGGAGCTGTTTTTT.